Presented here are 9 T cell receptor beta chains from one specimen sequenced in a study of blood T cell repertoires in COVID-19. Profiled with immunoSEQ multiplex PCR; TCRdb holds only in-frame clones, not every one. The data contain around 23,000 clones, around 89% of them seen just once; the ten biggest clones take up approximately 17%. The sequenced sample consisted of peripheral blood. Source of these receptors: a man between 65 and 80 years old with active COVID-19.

CDR3 loop: CASSLTARGMGGPDTQYF. The CDR3 nucleotides read TGCGCCAGCAGCTTGACAGCGCGAGGGATGGGGGGACCAGATACGCAGTATTTT. This chain connects TRBV5-1 to TRBJ2-3, with D perhaps TRBD2 (6 bases). This CDR3 comprises 18 residues. V dropped 1 base and J dropped 4 bases, with 22 bases sitting between them. Germline V gives CDR1 SGHRS, CDR2 YFSETQ.

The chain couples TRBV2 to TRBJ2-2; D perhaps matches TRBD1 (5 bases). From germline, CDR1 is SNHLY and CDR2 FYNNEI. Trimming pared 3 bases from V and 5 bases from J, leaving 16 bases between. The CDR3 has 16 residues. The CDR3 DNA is TGTGCCAGCAGTGATTCACCAGGGCGGCGGACCGGGGAGCTGTTTTTT. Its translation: CASSDSPGRRTGELFF.

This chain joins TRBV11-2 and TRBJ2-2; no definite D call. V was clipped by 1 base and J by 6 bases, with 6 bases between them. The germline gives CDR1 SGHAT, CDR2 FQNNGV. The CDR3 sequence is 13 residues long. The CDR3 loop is CASSLGYPGELFF. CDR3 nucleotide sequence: TGTGCCAGCAGCTTAGGCTATCCCGGGGAGCTGTTTTTT.

The CDR3 is CASSRPSGGVFF. The CDR3 nucleotides read TGTGCCAGTTCACGGCCCTCGGGGGGGGTGTTTTTT. The chain couples TRBV19 to TRBJ1-4, with D possibly TRBD1 on 5 matching bases. This CDR3 comprises 12 residues. Deletions cut 8 bases from V and 15 bases from J, with 19 bases between. Germline CDR1 and CDR2: LNHDA and SQIVND (reference sequence).

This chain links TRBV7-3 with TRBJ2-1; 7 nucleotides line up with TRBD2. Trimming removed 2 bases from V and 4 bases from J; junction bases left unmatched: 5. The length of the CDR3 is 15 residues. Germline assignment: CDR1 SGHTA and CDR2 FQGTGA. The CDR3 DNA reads TGTGCCAGCAGCTTACACCGGCGGGGGTACAATGAGCAGTTCTTC. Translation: CASSLHRRGYNEQFF.

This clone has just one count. The CDR3 DNA sequence: TGTGCCAGCAGTGAATTCGGGGGGCCTCAAGAGACCCAGTACTTC. It specifies CASSEFGGPQETQYF. The V call is TRBV25-1, the J call TRBJ2-5; D possibly corresponds to TRBD2 (7 bases). The CDR3 extends over 15 amino acids. Trimming shortened V by 1 base and J by 2 bases, and 11 bases separated the two germline ends. Germline V gene sequence: CDR1 MGHDK, CDR2 SYGVNS.

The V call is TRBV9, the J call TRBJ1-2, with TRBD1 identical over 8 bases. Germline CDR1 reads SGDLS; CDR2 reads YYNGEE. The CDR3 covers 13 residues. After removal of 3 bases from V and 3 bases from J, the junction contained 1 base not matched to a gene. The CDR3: CASSATGDYGYTF. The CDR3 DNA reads TGTGCCAGCAGCGCGACAGGGGACTATGGCTACACCTTC.

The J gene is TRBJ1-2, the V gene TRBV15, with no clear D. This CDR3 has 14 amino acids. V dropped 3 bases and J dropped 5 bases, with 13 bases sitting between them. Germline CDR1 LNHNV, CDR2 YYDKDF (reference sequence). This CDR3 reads CATSRIDILYGYTF. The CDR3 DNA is TGTGCCACCAGCAGGATAGACATCCTATATGGCTACACCTTC.

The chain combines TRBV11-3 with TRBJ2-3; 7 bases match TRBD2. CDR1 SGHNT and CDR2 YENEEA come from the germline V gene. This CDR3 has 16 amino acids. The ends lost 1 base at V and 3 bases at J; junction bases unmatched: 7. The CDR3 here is CASSLGSSGETDTQYF. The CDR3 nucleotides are TGTGCCAGCAGCTTAGGATCGAGCGGGGAGACAGATACGCAGTATTTT.